This T cell receptor (beta chain) was retrieved from a study of blood T cell repertoires in COVID-19. Study as a whole: Samples of COVID-19 (acute and convalescent) were obtained from the United States, Italy and Spain. Sample material is recorded as cDNA or gDNA derived from T cells, B-cell-depleted T cells, or PBMCs.

This clone has a handful of counts. The authors' processing: Amplified reference gene primers provided the basis for estimating nucleated cell counts. Only in-frame clones appear in the TCRdb table, and some are missing; sequencing was by immunoSEQ multiplex PCR. The V and J calls and clone size come from that table; D and trimming were worked out from the DNA. The table has about 150,000 clones, about 85% seen once; the top ten hold about 38%. Sequencing was performed on peripheral blood. The sequence was obtained from a human donor in a cohort sampled during active COVID-19.

The CDR3 sequence is CASSEWAENTEAFF. CDR3 DNA: TGTGCCAGCAGTGAATGGGCCGAGAACACTGAAGCTTTCTTT. The V and J genes are TRBV25-1 and TRBJ1-1; unclear D gene. The CDR3 sequence is 14 residues long. CDR1 is MGHDK and CDR2 is SYGVNS in the germline V gene. V lost 1 base and J 1 base, leaving 7 bases between the germline ends.